The rows below give T cell receptor beta chains drawn from one sample of a study of blood T cell repertoires in COVID-19. Here immunoSEQ multiplex PCR was the method, and the copy in TCRdb shows in-frame clones only, minus some. This sample carries 370,000 or so clones, approximately 80% of them seen once, and the ten largest clones take around 1.1%. Source material: peripheral blood. The source is a human donor with acute or convalescent COVID-19. The donor label of this sample is uncertain. Both conserved end residues are part of each CDR3. D genes are given only for firm matches. Only some rows state a clone size, as once, few, many or a class for expanded clones.

TGTGCCAGCAGTTACAGCACTAACTATGGCTACACCTTC,CASSYSTNYGYTF,TRBV6-5,.,TRBJ1-2,.
TGCAGTGCTAGTAGACAGGGCCATACGAATGGCTACACCTTC,CSASRQGHTNGYTF,TRBV20-1,TRBD1,TRBJ1-2,.
TGCGCCAGCAGCCCGGATCTGACAGGGCGCACAGATACGCAGTATTTT,CASSPDLTGRTDTQYF,TRBV4-1,TRBD1,TRBJ2-3,once
TGTGCCAGCAGGACGGACAGGGGGTTTTCACCCCTCCACTTT,CASRTDRGFSPLHF,TRBV6-5,TRBD1,TRBJ1-6,.
TGTGCCAGGCGGGAGGGTGAGGCGGACGAGCAGTACTTC,CARREGEADEQYF,TRBV2,TRBD2,TRBJ2-7,.
TGTGCCAGCAGGGACAGGCCGGGGGATGAGCAGTTCTTC,CASRDRPGDEQFF,TRBV5-8,.,TRBJ2-1,.
TGTGCCAGCAGTGAGCACCATGTGGGGGGCGGGGAGCTGTTTTTT,CASSEHHVGGGELFF,TRBV2,.,TRBJ2-2,.
TGTGCCAGCAGCTGGGGCGCAGGCCCCGGGGAGCTGTTTTTT,CASSWGAGPGELFF,TRBV5-4,.,TRBJ2-2,.
TGTGCCAGCAGCTTAATAGGGGCAGGTGAGCAGTTCTTC,CASSLIGAGEQFF,TRBV7-9,.,TRBJ2-1,.
TGTGCCAGCAGCCAAGGTTTAGCGGGAGCCGATGAGCAGTTCTTC,CASSQGLAGADEQFF,TRBV3-1/TRBV3-2,TRBD2,TRBJ2-1,.
TGTGCCAGCAGCTGGGCCTTGGGCGAGCAGTACTTC,CASSWALGEQYF,TRBV7-6,.,TRBJ2-7,.
TGTGCCAGCAGTGGTCGGGACAGGGGCTACGAGCAGTACTTC,CASSGRDRGYEQYF,TRBV6-2/TRBV6-3,TRBD1,TRBJ2-7,.
TGTGCCAGCAGCTCCAGGGTAGGCACTGAAGCTTTCTTT,CASSSRVGTEAFF,TRBV7-9,.,TRBJ1-1,.
TGTGCCAGCAGTGAGCTACGTTCTGGAAACACCATATATTTT,CASSELRSGNTIYF,TRBV2,.,TRBJ1-3,.
TGTGCCAGCAGGGGAAACAGGGGTCAGCCCCTCCACTTT,CASRGNRGQPLHF,TRBV6-5,TRBD1,TRBJ1-6,few
TGTGCCAGCAGCTTGTTGCTAAACACCGGGGAGCTGTTTTTT,CASSLLLNTGELFF,TRBV7-8,.,TRBJ2-2,.
TGCGCCAGCAGCCATGAGGGGAACACTGAAGCTTTCTTT,CASSHEGNTEAFF,TRBV5-1,.,TRBJ1-1,.
TGTGCCAGCAGCTTCGGACAGGGGTTCACCGGGGAGCTGTTTTTT,CASSFGQGFTGELFF,TRBV5-6,TRBD1,TRBJ2-2,.
TGTGCCAGCCTCCGAGAGAGTGACACTGAAGCTTTCTTT,CASLRESDTEAFF,TRBV25-1,.,TRBJ1-1,.
TGTGCCTGGATGACCGGACAGACCCAGGGTTACGAGCAGTACTTC,CAWMTGQTQGYEQYF,TRBV30,.,TRBJ2-7,.
TGTGCCAGTAGTCTCGAGACCTCAGGGTGGACTGAAGCTTTCTTT,CASSLETSGWTEAFF,TRBV19,.,TRBJ1-1,.
TGTGCCAGCAGCTTCAACAGGGTGAACACTGAAGCTTTCTTT,CASSFNRVNTEAFF,TRBV7-8,.,TRBJ1-1,.
TGTGCCAGCAGCCTCACAGCCCTTAACACTGAAGCTTTCTTT,CASSLTALNTEAFF,TRBV2,.,TRBJ1-1,.
TGTGCCAGCAGCTCCTCTCGACAGAACACTGAAGCTTTCTTT,CASSSSRQNTEAFF,TRBV7-6,.,TRBJ1-1,few
TGTGCCAGCAGTCCCGGGCCTAGCAGTGAGCAGTTCTTC,CASSPGPSSEQFF,TRBV27,.,TRBJ2-1,.
TGTGCCAGCAGTTACGCTAGCGGGTTCACGAATGAGCAGTTCTTC,CASSYASGFTNEQFF,TRBV6-5,TRBD2,TRBJ2-1,.
TGCGCCAGCAGCCAAGATTCAAAGACCCAGTACTTC,CASSQDSKTQYF,TRBV4-1,.,TRBJ2-5,.
TGCGCCAGCAGCCCGAGGGATGAAAAACTGTTTTTT,CASSPRDEKLFF,TRBV4-1,.,TRBJ1-4,few
TGTGCCAGCTCACGTCAGACAGGGCTCGGGGAAGAGCAGTTCTTC,CASSRQTGLGEEQFF,TRBV18,TRBD1,TRBJ2-1,.
TGTGCCAGCAGCCAAGACGCTCGAGGGGGAAACATTCAGTACTTC,CASSQDARGGNIQYF,TRBV14,.,TRBJ2-4,few
TGTGCCACCAGCAGAGATTCCGGGACAGCCAACGAAAAACTGTTTTTT,CATSRDSGTANEKLFF,TRBV15,TRBD1,TRBJ1-4,.
TGTGCCAGCAGTACCAGACAGGGAACAGATACGCAGTATTTT,CASSTRQGTDTQYF,TRBV6-5,TRBD1,TRBJ2-3,.
TGTGCCAGCTCACCTGAGGCGAACGGGGTTCTAGCGGGCAGTGGCTACACCTTC,CASSPEANGVLAGSGYTF,TRBV18,.,TRBJ1-2,once
TGTGCCAGCAGTCGCCAGCCACAGTACGAGCAGTACTTC,CASSRQPQYEQYF,TRBV27,.,TRBJ2-7,.
TGCAGTGCTAGTATGACAGGGTTGGAGACCCAGTACTTC,CSASMTGLETQYF,TRBV20-1,TRBD1,TRBJ2-5,.
TGTGCCAGCAGGCTACAGGGATACCTGTACAATGAGCAGTTCTTC,CASRLQGYLYNEQFF,TRBV5-6,.,TRBJ2-1,.
TGTGCCAGCTCACCTTTAGAGATACAGGGGGCGAACACTGAAGCTTTCTTT,CASSPLEIQGANTEAFF,TRBV18,TRBD1,TRBJ1-1,.
TGCAGCGTTACTCCCGAAAGCAATCAGCCCCAGCATTTT,CSVTPESNQPQHF,TRBV29-1,.,TRBJ1-5,.
TGCAGTGCTGGTGCCGGGACTAGCGGGAGACTCTACGAGCAGTACTTC,CSAGAGTSGRLYEQYF,TRBV20-1,TRBD2,TRBJ2-7,.
TGCGCCAGCAGTGAAGAGGGGGCGCGGGCCTACGAGCAGTACTTC,CASSEEGARAYEQYF,TRBV10-1,TRBD1,TRBJ2-7,once
TGTGCCAGCCGGGACAGCTCTGGAAACACCATATATTTT,CASRDSSGNTIYF,TRBV6-6,TRBD1,TRBJ1-3,.
TGTGCCAGCAGCCACAACAGGGTGAACACCGGGGAGCTGTTTTTT,CASSHNRVNTGELFF,TRBV14,.,TRBJ2-2,.
TGTGCCAGCAGCTACAGGGACAGGAACACTGAAGCTTTCTTT,CASSYRDRNTEAFF,TRBV3-1/TRBV3-2,TRBD1,TRBJ1-1,.
TGTGCCAGCACCTTAAGAACAGGGGGGATGAACACCGGGGAGCTGTTTTTT,CASTLRTGGMNTGELFF,TRBV5-6,TRBD1,TRBJ2-2,.
TGTGCCAGCTCGGACAGGGTTGGAAACACCATATATTTT,CASSDRVGNTIYF,TRBV7-9,TRBD1,TRBJ1-3,once
TGTGCCATCAGCCCTACAATAGAGCTCAGGGCTAACTATGGCTACACCTTC,CAISPTIELRANYGYTF,TRBV10-3,.,TRBJ1-2,.